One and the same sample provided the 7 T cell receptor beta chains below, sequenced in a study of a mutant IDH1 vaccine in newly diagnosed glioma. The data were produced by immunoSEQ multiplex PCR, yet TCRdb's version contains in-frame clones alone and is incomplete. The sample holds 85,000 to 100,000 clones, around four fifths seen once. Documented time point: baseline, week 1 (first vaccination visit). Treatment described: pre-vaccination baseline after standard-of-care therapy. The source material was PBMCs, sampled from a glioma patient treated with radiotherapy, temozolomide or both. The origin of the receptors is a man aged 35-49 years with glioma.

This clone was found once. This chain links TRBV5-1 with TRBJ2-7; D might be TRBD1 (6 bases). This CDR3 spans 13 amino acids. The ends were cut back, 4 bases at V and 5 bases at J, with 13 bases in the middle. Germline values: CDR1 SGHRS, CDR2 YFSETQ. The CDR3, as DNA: TGCGCCAGCAGCCCCTCAGGGGTTCACGAGCAGTACTTC. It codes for CASSPSGVHEQYF.

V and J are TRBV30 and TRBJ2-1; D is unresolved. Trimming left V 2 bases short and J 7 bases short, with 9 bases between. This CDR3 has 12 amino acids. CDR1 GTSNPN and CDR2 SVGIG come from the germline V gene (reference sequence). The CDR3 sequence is CAWSPDGNEQFF. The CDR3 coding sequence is TGTGCCTGGAGTCCAGACGGAAATGAGCAGTTCTTC.

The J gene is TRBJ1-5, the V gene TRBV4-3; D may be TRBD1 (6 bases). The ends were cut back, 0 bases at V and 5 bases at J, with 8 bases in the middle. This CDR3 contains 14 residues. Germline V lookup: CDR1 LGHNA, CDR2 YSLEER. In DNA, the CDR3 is TGCGCCAGCAGCCAAGATGCAGGGGATCAGCCCCAGCATTTT. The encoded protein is CASSQDAGDQPQHF.

This CDR3 reads CASSQDRGIAYEQYF. The CDR3 nucleotides are TGCGCCAGCAGCCAAGATCGAGGGATCGCCTACGAGCAGTACTTC. The chain has TRBV4-3 and TRBJ2-7, with D perhaps matching TRBD2 (5 bases). Germline lookup yields CDR1 LGHNA and CDR2 YSLEER. The CDR3 runs to 15 residues. With 0 bases removed from V and 2 bases from J, the gap between germline ends came to 11 bases.

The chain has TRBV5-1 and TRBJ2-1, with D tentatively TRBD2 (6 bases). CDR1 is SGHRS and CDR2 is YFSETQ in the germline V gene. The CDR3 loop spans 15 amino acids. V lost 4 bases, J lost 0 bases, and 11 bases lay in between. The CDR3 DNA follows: TGCGCCAGCAGCGGTAGCGGTAGCTCCTACAATGAGCAGTTCTTC. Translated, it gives CASSGSGSSYNEQFF.

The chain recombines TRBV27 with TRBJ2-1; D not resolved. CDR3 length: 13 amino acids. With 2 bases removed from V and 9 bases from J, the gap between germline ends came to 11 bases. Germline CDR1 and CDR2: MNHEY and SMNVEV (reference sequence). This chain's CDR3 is CASSLGVGGEQFF. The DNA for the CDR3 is TGTGCCAGCAGTTTAGGGGTCGGTGGTGAGCAGTTCTTC.

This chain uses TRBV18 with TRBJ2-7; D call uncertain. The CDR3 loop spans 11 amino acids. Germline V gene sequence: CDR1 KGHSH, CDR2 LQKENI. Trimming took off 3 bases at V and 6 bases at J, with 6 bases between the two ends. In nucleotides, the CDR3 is TGTGCCAGCTCACCGGGGTCCGAGCAGTACTTC. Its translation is CASSPGSEQYF.